The present T cell receptor beta chain was sequenced within a study of CD8+CD57+ T cells in acquired aplastic anemia (dated by TCRdb to the late 2010s). In terms of the full investigation: Extracted DNA from sorted CD4+ and CD8+ cells averaged 3.2 ug, ranging from 0.2 to 27.4 ug. An average of about 10 million reads for CD4+ cells and 11.0 million reads for CD8+ cells was obtained from healthy donor samples.

What the research found in general, with its limitations: Although roughly 29 CD8+ CDR3 sequences were shared by patients and controls, these sequences appeared highly expressed in patients and within the immunodominant clones of patients. Patients and healthy controls showed no significant difference in CD8+ Simpson's diversity (P=0.060).

TCR repertoires of sorted CD4+ and CD8+ blood T cells from severe aplastic anemia patients and healthy subjects were deep-sequenced in the study. Ficoll-Paque density gradient centrifugation was used to isolate peripheral blood mononuclear cells. Before DNA extraction, CD4+ and CD8+ T cells were sorted with FACS or magnetic beads. There are 14 amino acids in the CDR3, from cysteine to phenylalanine inclusive. Just CDR3 DNA is preserved here, 42 bases in frame from base 1. Trimming removed 6 bases from V and 1 base from J, leaving 13 bases between the germline ends. Genomic DNA was used as template for profiling of TCR beta VDJ combinations and CDR3 sequences. An Illumina HiSeq 2000 was the platform used for TCR repertoire sequencing. Processing in the source paper ran as follows. TRBV/TRBJ rearrangement plots, CDR3 size and DJ length profiles, and Simpson's diversity index were used to assess repertoires. The most abundant DNA sequence in the deep sequencing data was taken as the immunodominant clone. CDR3 amino acid sequences were screened for sharing across subjects and compared with published repertoires and the VDJdb database. Through fastp at Q25 and MiXCR, TCRdb rebuilt clones from the public reads, retaining in-frame beta chains. CDR3 protein duplicates are merged, each entry listing the most common genes and DNA. These V and J calls are TCRdb output, not the study's own analysis. Within this sample are some 190,000 distinct CDR3 sequences, with approximately 52% of them counted one time only. The biggest ten clones account for around a sixth of the sample.

This clonotype was found many times. What antigen it recognizes has not been identified. Per-nucleotide qualities are absent, and no much larger clonotype sits a single base away. Recombination connected TRBV12-3 or TRBV12-4 to TRBJ2-7; a tentative D call is TRBD1 (6 bases match). Sequencing was performed on sorted CD4+, CD8+, or CD8+CD57+ T cells (not recorded which) from PBMCs. This clonotype was sampled from a human donor in good health, serving as a control. The sequenced DNA: TGTGCCAGCAGAGAACAGGGAGATTCCTACGAGCAGTACTTC. It codes for CASREQGDSYEQYF.